The following is a TCR beta chain sequence with its context. Its target is unknown. Trimming shortened V by 1 base and J by 8 bases, and 12 bases separated the two germline ends. This CDR3 has 13 amino acids. Germline CDR1 SGHRS, CDR2 YFSETQ. Patients were excluded for autoimmune disease history or systemic immunosuppression. Produced via immunoSEQ multiplex PCR; TCRdb's table is partial and in-frame only. The repertoire holds approximately 66,000 clones, roughly four fifths seen once, with around 3.5% in the top ten. The data were taken from a study of OX40 agonist ivuxolimab in advanced cancers. Overall study findings and caveats: CD4+ and CD8+ blood T cells expanded clonally by week 6 at 0.1 to 3.0 mg/kg. A proportion of nonresponders additionally exhibited low normalized T-cell clonal expansion. Expansion of clones was among the lowest in partial responders at 0.1-3.0 mg/kg.

This sequence was found in an adult with an advanced solid tumor such as melanoma, head and neck, liver or kidney cancer. The chain links TRBV5-1 to TRBJ1-1; the D gene is possibly TRBD1 (5 bases). The sequencing here drew on CD4+ or CD8+ T cells sorted from blood, taken in a trial of the OX40 agonist ivuxolimab. CDR3 coding DNA: TGCGCCAGCAGCTTGTACCCAGGGTCAGAAGCTTTCTTT. Translated: CASSLYPGSEAFF.